What follows are 5 T cell receptor beta chains derived from one specimen sequenced in a study of chemoradiotherapy in HPV16-positive cancers. Clones were read by immunoSEQ multiplex PCR, and TCRdb kept only the in-frame ones, dropping some. This table holds tens of thousands of clones, about four fifths found once. The specimen was blood, collected from a patient who underwent chemoradiotherapy. Every receptor here comes from a human donor with HPV-associated anogenital cancer.

The chain couples TRBV11-3 to TRBJ2-7, with D unclear. CDR1 is SGHNT and CDR2 is YENEEA in the germline V gene. The V end was cut by 1 base, the J end by 0 bases, with 1 base between. This CDR3 region has 12 residues. CDR3 in amino acids: CASSLGSYEQYF. The CDR3 nucleotides are TGTGCCAGCAGCTTAGGCTCCTACGAGCAGTACTTC.

This chain links TRBV30 with TRBJ1-1; 7 nucleotides match TRBD1. The germline V gene encodes CDR1 GTSNPN and CDR2 SVGIG (reference sequence). The CDR3 extends over 14 amino acids. V gave up 1 base and J gave up 8 bases; unmatched junction bases: 10. CDR3 region: CAWSADTGEREAFF. The CDR3 coding sequence is TGTGCCTGGAGTGCCGATACAGGGGAGAGGGAAGCTTTCTTT.

The rearrangement links TRBV5-4 to TRBJ1-5; TRBD1 agrees at 10 bases. In germline, CDR1 is SGHNT, CDR2 YYREEE (reference sequence). This CDR3 region has 18 residues. V trimming: 3 bases; J trimming: 5 bases; junction bases outside the gene matches: 14. This chain's CDR3 is CASSSDGTGVVLYQPQHF. The CDR3 nucleotides read TGTGCCAGCAGCTCAGACGGGACAGGGGTTGTTTTATATCAGCCCCAGCATTTT.

The rearrangement joins TRBV5-1 to TRBJ2-7; D is undetermined. Germline assignment: CDR1 SGHRS and CDR2 YFSETQ. V was trimmed by 2 bases and J by 5 bases, leaving 11 bases between them. This CDR3 is built from 13 residues. The CDR3 spells CASSLTVEDEQYF. The CDR3 bases are TGCGCCAGCAGCTTAACAGTAGAGGACGAGCAGTACTTC. Full variable domain (missing parts from reference TRBV5-1 and TRBJ2-7): KAGVTQTPRYLIKTRGQQVTLSCSPISGHRSVSWYQQTPGQGLQFLFEYFSETQRNKGNFPGRFSGRQFSNSRSEMNVSTLELGDSALYLCASSLTVEDEQYFGPGTRLTVT.

The V and J genes are TRBV7-8 and TRBJ1-4; D might be TRBD1 (6 bases). CDR1 is SGHVS and CDR2 is FQNEAQ in the germline V gene. V dropped 3 bases and J dropped 5 bases, with 16 bases sitting between them. The CDR3 totals 16 residues. The CDR3 sequence: CASSLGVGTQNEKLFF. Written as DNA, the CDR3 is TGTGCCAGCAGCTTGGGGGTGGGGACACAGAATGAAAAACTGTTTTTT.